These T cell receptor beta chains were read from a single sample in a study of breast tumors, draining lymph nodes, adjacent tissues. TCRdb fed the multiplex PCR reads into MiXCR, producing one record per CDR3 protein. The sample lists more than 20,000 distinct CDR3 sequences; approximately 63% were seen once. Sequencing was performed on tumor-adjacent breast tissue. The receptors here all came from a female donor with breast cancer. Some clones in this sample may be carry-over from other donors' samples. CDR3s include the opening cysteine and the closing phenylalanine or tryptophan. A D gene is named only where the DNA matches it firmly. Rows may omit the clone size; those that give it use once, few, many or a size class.

v_call	j_call	d_call	clone_size	cdr3_nt	cdr3_aa
TRBV6-5	TRBJ2-2	TRBD1	.	TGTGCCAGCAGTTCATCCGGGACAGCCCTTAAGACCGGGGAGCTGTTTTTT	CASSSSGTALKTGELFF
TRBV2	TRBJ2-7	TRBD1	medium-sized	TGTCTGGACAGGGGCGGCGAGCAGTACTTC	CLDRGGEQYF
TRBV20-1	TRBJ1-5	.	.	TGCAGTGCTAGTAAGGGGACGAGCAATCAGCCCCAGCATTTT	CSASKGTSNQPQHF
TRBV7-6	TRBJ1-4	TRBD1	.	TGTGCCAGCAGCCCCGGGACAGGCGAAAAACTGTTTTTT	CASSPGTGEKLFF
TRBV5-1	TRBJ2-5	TRBD2	.	TGCGCCAGCAGCTTGGGAGTTTTGCGGGAGGCTTGGGAGACCCAGTACTTC	CASSLGVLREAWETQYF
TRBV20-1	TRBJ2-1	.	once	TGCAGTGCTAGAGGCGGTTGGACTGGAAGCTCCTACGATGAGCAGTTCTTC	CSARGGWTGSSYDEQFF
TRBV5-1	TRBJ2-7	.	.	TGCGCCAGCAGCGACTCCTACGAGCAGTACTTC	CASSDSYEQYF
TRBV3-1	TRBJ2-6	.	many	TGTGCCAGCAGCCAATCGAGGGGGTTAGCGCGTTACTCTGGGGCCAACGTCCTGACTTTC	CASSQSRGLARYSGANVLTF
TRBV24-1	TRBJ2-6	TRBD1	.	TGTGCCACCAGTGAAAGGACAGGGGTCGGGGCCAACGTCCTGACTTTC	CATSERTGVGANVLTF
TRBV29-1	TRBJ2-5	.	.	TGCAGCGTTCACTTCGGGGGAGAGACCCAGTACTTC	CSVHFGGETQYF
TRBV20-1	TRBJ1-4	.	medium-sized	TGCAGTGCTAGAGACCTACCAGGGAGGACTAATGAAAAACTGTTTTTT	CSARDLPGRTNEKLFF
TRBV7-6	TRBJ2-5	.	.	TGTGCCAGCAGCTTGACCGGGGACATCCGGGGAGAGACCCAGTACTTC	CASSLTGDIRGETQYF
TRBV28	TRBJ2-1	TRBD2	.	TGTGCCAGCAGTTTTGGGTGGGGTCTAGCGGGAACCAACAATGAGCAGTTCTTC	CASSFGWGLAGTNNEQFF
TRBV11-2	TRBJ1-5	TRBD1	many	TGTGCCAGCAGCCTAGGACAGGGGGCGGGTCAGCCCCAGCATTTT	CASSLGQGAGQPQHF
TRBV28	TRBJ1-6	.	.	TGTGCCAGCGGGTCCTTCGTCGGCAATTCACCCCTCCACTTT	CASGSFVGNSPLHF
TRBV5-4	TRBJ2-1	.	.	TGTGCCAGCAGCATGGTTGGTGAGCAGTTCTTC	CASSMVGEQFF
TRBV3-1	TRBJ2-7	.	.	TGTGCCAGCAGCCAGGGTCAACAGGGAGACTACGAGCAGTACTTC	CASSQGQQGDYEQYF
TRBV30	TRBJ2-7	.	.	TGTGCCTGGAGTACCCTCGGCCCAAAAGACGAGCAGTACTTC	CAWSTLGPKDEQYF
TRBV14	TRBJ2-7	.	.	TGTGCCAGCAGCCGCCAGATGACCGGGACCCAGCAGTACTTC	CASSRQMTGTQQYF
TRBV9	TRBJ1-2	TRBD1	.	TGTGCCAGCAGCCCAGGACAGGGGCTTAACCTATGGGTTGGCTACACCTTC	CASSPGQGLNLWVGYTF
TRBV14	TRBJ2-7	.	few	TGTGCCAGCAGCCAAGATCGTTCCTACGAGCAGTACTTC	CASSQDRSYEQYF
TRBV20-1	TRBJ1-5	TRBD1	.	TGCAGTGCTACCTCTTGGACAGGGGCAAATCAGCCCCAGCATTTT	CSATSWTGANQPQHF
TRBV20-1	TRBJ1-6	.	once	TGCAATGCTAGCGCCTCTGAGGGTAATTCACCCCTCCACTTT	CNASASEGNSPLHF
TRBV5-1	TRBJ2-7	TRBD1	.	TGCGCCAGCAGCCGGACAGGTGTGAACGAGCAGTACTTC	CASSRTGVNEQYF
TRBV6-6	TRBJ2-3	.	many	TGTGCCAGCAGGTGGGACGGAGATACGCAGTATTTT	CASRWDGDTQYF
TRBV20-1	TRBJ2-7	TRBD2	.	TGCAATGCTAGAGATTTGCGACTAGCGGGAGTCTTGGAGCAGTACTTC	CNARDLRLAGVLEQYF
TRBV6-1	TRBJ1-4	TRBD1	.	TGTGCCAGCAGTGAAGGGACAGGGGTTGAAAAACTGTTTTTT	CASSEGTGVEKLFF
TRBV7-9	TRBJ1-5	.	.	TGTGCCAGCAGCTTAGTAGGACAAGGCGCCAATCAGCCCCAGCATTTT	CASSLVGQGANQPQHF
TRBV5-1	TRBJ2-7	.	.	TGCGCCAGCAGCTTGGGTTCCGGACAGCCTTCCTACGAGCAGTACTTC	CASSLGSGQPSYEQYF
TRBV28	TRBJ2-5	.	many	TGTGCCAGCAGTTTTCCAGTACAAGAGACCCAGTACTTC	CASSFPVQETQYF
TRBV2	TRBJ2-7	TRBD1	.	TGTGCCGGAGGGACAGGGTACTACGAGCAGTACTTC	CAGGTGYYEQYF
TRBV5-6	TRBJ2-5	TRBD1	.	TGTGCCAGCACCGGCTGGCAGGGGGAAGAGACCCAGTACTTC	CASTGWQGEETQYF
TRBV20-1	TRBJ2-3	TRBD2	.	TGCAGTGCTAGAGCGCCGGGACTAGGAAGCACAGATACGCAGTATTTT	CSARAPGLGSTDTQYF
TRBV12-3/TRBV12-4	TRBJ2-1	TRBD2	.	TGTGCCAGCAGTCGGACTAGCGGGAGTTTGGTGGGTGAGCAGTTCTTC	CASSRTSGSLVGEQFF
TRBV10-1	TRBJ2-7	.	.	TGCGCCAGCAGTGAGTCCCGTAGGGGTGGCGAGCAGTACTTC	CASSESRRGGEQYF
TRBV6-1	TRBJ2-5	TRBD2	few	TGTGCCAGCAGTGAAGGGGCGGGGGGGGGGGAGACCCAGTACTTC	CASSEGAGGGETQYF
TRBV19	TRBJ1-5	.	medium-sized	TGTGCCAGTAGTAGGGACGTTTCCCCCCGGCCCCAGCATTTT	CASSRDVSPRPQHF
TRBV7-2	TRBJ2-1	.	many	TGTGCCAGCAGCCCAGGGGTTGGGCGCAATGAGCAGTTCTTC	CASSPGVGRNEQFF
TRBV2	TRBJ2-5	.	.	TGTGCCAGCAGTGATTCAGGTTTGGGGACCCAGTACTTC	CASSDSGLGTQYF
TRBV7-3	TRBJ2-7	.	.	TGTGCCAGCAGCTTAACGGGGGGTAGGTCCTACGAGCAGTACTTC	CASSLTGGRSYEQYF
TRBV7-8	TRBJ2-5	.	.	TGTGCCAGCAGCCCCCTCCGGGGGGAGACCCAGTACTTC	CASSPLRGETQYF
TRBV20-1	TRBJ2-7	TRBD1	once	TGCAGTGCTCCAGGGGACAGATACGAGCAGTACTTC	CSAPGDRYEQYF
TRBV5-1	TRBJ2-7	TRBD2	.	TGCGCCAGCAGCTTGTTTATGGGCGGGAGACCCTACGAGCAGTACTTC	CASSLFMGGRPYEQYF
TRBV18	TRBJ2-4	TRBD1	few	TGTGCCAGCTCACCACCGGGACAGGCGTTAAACATTCAGTACTTC	CASSPPGQALNIQYF
TRBV2	TRBJ2-7	.	.	TGTGCCAGCAGTGGGGGCAGGACCGAGCAGTACTTC	CASSGGRTEQYF
TRBV7-9	TRBJ1-2	.	medium-sized	TGTGCCAGCAGCTTAGTCTCCGGGGCCTCTCGCCGCGTTGGCTACACCTTC	CASSLVSGASRRVGYTF
TRBV7-9	TRBJ2-5	.	.	TGTGCCAGCATTAAGCGTGGGGTGGAGACCCAGTACTTC	CASIKRGVETQYF
TRBV9	TRBJ2-1	.	many	TGTGCCAGCAGCGTAGCTGGAAACAATGAGCAGTTCTTC	CASSVAGNNEQFF
TRBV5-1	TRBJ2-7	.	.	TGCGCCAGCAGCTTGGCCGCCAGCTCCTACGAGCAGTACTTC	CASSLAASSYEQYF
TRBV6-5	TRBJ1-3	.	.	TGTGCCAGCAGGCCCCCCGGGGCCGCTGGAAACACCATATATTTT	CASRPPGAAGNTIYF